This TCR beta chain was captured in a study of T cell repertoires in cytomegalovirus infection. One entry per CDR3 protein, called by TCRdb with MiXCR from the reads. Of approximately 50,000 distinct CDR3 sequences in the sample, around 18% are singletons; the top ten hold around 64%. With respect to this clonotype: Its target is unknown.

Germline CDR1 reads SGHTA; CDR2 reads FQGNSA. The CDR3 has 16 residues. Trimming at V came to 5 bases and at J to 9 bases, leaving 9 bases not matched to a gene. The receptor's source is a human donor in good health (CMV status not recorded). Some clones in this sample may be carry-over from other donors' samples. This chain uses TRBV7-2 with TRBJ1-6; 11 nucleotides align to TRBD1. This sample comprised CD8+ T cells from cultured PBMCs, obtained from culture after CMV antigen stimulation. CDR3 bases: TGTGCCAGCAGCGTAATGTCTGGACAGGGGGCTTCACCCCTCCACTTT. It translates to CASSVMSGQGASPLHF.